This is a list of T cell receptor beta chains from one sample in a study of blood T cell repertoires in COVID-19. Sequencing was performed with immunoSEQ multiplex PCR; in TCRdb, only in-frame clones are kept and a portion is missing. The sample gives about 200,000 clones, 88% of which show up once; approximately 1.5% is in the top ten. Specimen: peripheral blood. These receptors were taken from a man between 18 and 35 years old with active or convalescent COVID-19. CDR3s include the opening cysteine and the closing phenylalanine or tryptophan. A D gene is named only where the DNA matches it firmly. A clone size is listed for some rows: how often the clone was seen (once, few, many), or a class if it is expanded.

CDR3 length,clone size,J gene,D gene,V gene,CDR3 protein,CDR3 DNA
15,NA,TRBJ2-7,TRBD1,TRBV10-3,CAISRGDRGPYEQYF,TGTGCCATCAGCAGAGGGGACAGGGGGCCCTACGAGCAGTACTTC
19,NA,TRBJ2-6,NA,TRBV6-7,CASSYTFGGRNSGANVLTF,TGTGCCAGCAGTTACACCTTCGGGGGTCGAAACTCTGGGGCCAACGTCCTGACTTTC
14,NA,TRBJ2-5,NA,TRBV9,CASSVGPDKETQYF,TGTGCCAGCAGCGTAGGTCCAGATAAAGAGACCCAGTACTTC
16,once,TRBJ2-1,NA,TRBV6-6,CASSAVRDTSYNEQFF,TGTGCCAGCAGTGCCGTTCGGGACACATCCTACAATGAGCAGTTCTTC
15,few,TRBJ1-6,TRBD1,TRBV27,CASSPRQGFNSPLHF,TGTGCCAGCAGTCCCCGACAGGGTTTTAATTCACCCCTCCACTTT
15,NA,TRBJ2-2,NA,TRBV9,CASSPRALAPTELFF,TGTGCCAGCAGCCCCAGGGCGCTGGCACCGACGGAGCTGTTTTTT
13,NA,TRBJ1-1,NA,TRBV10-3,CAISESREGEAFF,TGTGCCATCAGTGAGTCTCGGGAGGGAGAAGCTTTCTTT
16,NA,TRBJ1-2,TRBD1,TRBV9,CASSIGQGHGIYGYTF,TGTGCCAGCAGCATAGGACAGGGGCACGGAATCTATGGCTACACCTTC
14,NA,TRBJ2-3,NA,TRBV25-1,CASSMAGKGDTQYF,TGTGCCAGCAGTATGGCGGGGAAGGGAGATACGCAGTATTTT
15,NA,TRBJ1-6,NA,TRBV30,CAWSVLGRGNSPLHF,TGTGCCTGGAGTGTCTTGGGGCGAGGTAATTCACCCCTCCACTTT
18,NA,TRBJ2-3,TRBD2,TRBV4-2,CASSQLGLAELRADTQYF,TGTGCCAGCAGCCAACTGGGACTAGCGGAGTTGCGGGCAGATACGCAGTATTTT
18,NA,TRBJ1-6,TRBD1,TRBV7-9,CASSLVLGQGALGSPLHF,TGTGCCAGCAGCTTAGTTCTGGGACAGGGGGCTCTTGGGTCACCCCTCCACTTT
16,many,TRBJ2-3,TRBD1,TRBV7-9,CASSPRTGISTDTQYF,TGTGCCAGCAGCCCCCGGACAGGGATCAGCACAGATACGCAGTATTTT
15,NA,TRBJ1-4,NA,TRBV18,CASSPAVGVEEKLFF,TGTGCCAGCTCACCTGCGGTCGGGGTGGAGGAAAAACTGTTTTTT
14,NA,TRBJ2-5,TRBD2,TRBV6-1,CASRVAGVQETQYF,TGTGCCAGCAGGGTAGCGGGGGTACAAGAGACCCAGTACTTC
17,NA,TRBJ2-3,TRBD2,TRBV9,CASSVGSSGGAEDTQYF,TGTGCCAGCAGCGTAGGGTCTAGCGGGGGGGCAGAAGATACGCAGTATTTT
15,few,TRBJ1-5,NA,TRBV30,CAWSVKGDSNQPQHF,TGTGCCTGGAGTGTAAAAGGAGATAGCAATCAGCCCCAGCATTTT
14,NA,TRBJ1-4,NA,TRBV7-9,CASSTGGRNEKLFF,TGTGCCAGCAGTACTGGAGGCCGTAATGAAAAACTGTTTTTT
17,NA,TRBJ1-2,NA,TRBV3-1/TRBV3-2,CASSQVGGTGGEYGYTF,TGTGCCAGCAGCCAAGTTGGGGGGACCGGAGGGGAATATGGCTACACCTTC
19,NA,TRBJ2-1,TRBD2,TRBV7-2,CASSSQVLAGGSSYNEQFF,TGTGCCAGCAGCTCCCAGGTGCTAGCGGGAGGGAGCTCCTACAATGAGCAGTTCTTC
16,NA,TRBJ2-3,NA,TRBV19,CASSISGYAPTDTQYF,TGTGCCAGTAGTATATCAGGATACGCTCCCACAGATACGCAGTATTTT
20,NA,TRBJ1-2,NA,TRBV19,CASSPRMTYLLTGAHYGYTF,TGTGCCAGTAGTCCACGTATGACCTACCTATTAACTGGGGCACACTATGGCTACACCTTC